A single sample gave rise to the 32 T cell receptor beta chains below, sequenced in a study of technical replicates of blood from several donors (dated 2017 in TCRdb). The library came from the immunoSEQ multiplex PCR assay. TCRdb's version of the immuneACCESS table is confined to in-frame rearrangements and falls short of the full clone set. An unresolved V gene accounts for under half of the shortfall where checked; the remainder is of unknown origin. The sample profile shows some 98,000 clones; roughly 95% of them were found once. Approximately 0.23% of the sample rests with the top ten. Sequenced: T cells isolated from PBMCs. The receptor set was obtained from a human donor in good health.

The CDR3 protein is CASSWEPGHPQVHTF. The DNA for the CDR3 is TGCGCCAGCAGCTGGGAGCCGGGACACCCTCAAGTGCACACCTTC. The J gene is TRBJ1-2, the V gene TRBV5-1; D is possibly TRBD1 (6 bases). Germline CDR1 reads SGHRS; CDR2 reads YFSETQ. The CDR3 covers 15 residues. Trimming removed 3 bases at V and 12 bases at J, with 24 bases between.

This clone occurred once. CDR3 nucleotide sequence: TGTGCCAGCAGTTTCTCTAGCGGGAGCTACGAGCAGTACTTC. Protein product: CASSFSSGSYEQYF. The chain is built from TRBV28 and TRBJ2-7; 10 nucleotides match TRBD2. CDR1 is MDHEN and CDR2 is SYDVKM in the germline V gene. The CDR3 is 14 residues long. After removal of 3 bases from V and 3 bases from J, the junction contained 2 bases not matched to a gene. The variable domain in full, with the rest retrieved from reference TRBV28 and TRBJ2-7, is DVKVTQSSRYLVKRTGEKVFLECVQDMDHENMFWYRQDPGLGLRLIYFSYDVKMKEKGDIPEGYSVSREKKERFSLILESASTNQTSMYLCASSFSSGSYEQYFGPGTRLTVT.

The CDR3 here is CASTAGQEAFF. The CDR3 nucleotides read TGTGCCAGCACCGCGGGACAGGAAGCTTTCTTT. This chain joins TRBV25-1 and TRBJ1-1; TRBD1 aligns across 7 bases. Germline V gives CDR1 MGHDK, CDR2 SYGVNS. Losses at the gene ends were 7 bases for V and 8 bases for J; bases not matched to a gene: 4. CDR3 size: 11 residues. The complete variable domain, with remaining parts taken from reference TRBV25-1 and TRBJ1-1, reads EADIYQTPRYLVIGTGKKITLECSQTMGHDKMYWYQQDPGMELHLIHYSYGVNSTEKGDLSSESTVSRIRTEHFPLTLESARPSHTSQYLCASTAGQEAFFGQGTRLTVV.

This clone appeared a single time. The chain joins TRBV5-1 to TRBJ2-7, with TRBD1 matching 9 bases. V lost 0 bases to trimming and J lost 5 bases; unmatched junction nucleotides: 15. The CDR3 runs 18 residues. Germline assignment: CDR1 SGHRS and CDR2 YFSETQ. The CDR3 DNA is TGCGCCAGCAGCTTGGGGGTGGGCCGGGACAGGGTATCTGACGAGCAGTACTTC. As protein: CASSLGVGRDRVSDEQYF.

J is TRBJ1-1 and V is TRBV6-1, with TRBD1 identical over 7 bases. The CDR3 is made up of 13 amino acids. Per germline, CDR1 MNHNS and CDR2 SASEGT. The V gene end was trimmed by 10 bases and the J gene end by 5 bases; junction bases not matched to a gene: 10. CDR3 sequence reads: CATNEGALTEAFF. CDR3 sequence (DNA): TGTGCCACCAACGAGGGGGCTCTGACTGAAGCTTTCTTT.

The CDR3 loop reads CASSLNSYEQYF. In DNA, the CDR3 is TGTGCCAGCAGCTTAAACTCCTACGAGCAGTACTTC. The V gene is TRBV6-6, the J gene TRBJ2-7; D unresolved. V lost 6 bases and J 0 bases, leaving 6 bases between the germline ends. The CDR3 covers 12 residues. Germline values: CDR1 MNHNY, CDR2 SVGAGI (reference sequence).

J is TRBJ2-3 and V is TRBV5-4; 9 nucleotides match TRBD2. The V gene's germline CDR1 is SGHNT and CDR2 YYREEE (reference sequence). Trimming removed 0 bases from V and 2 bases from J; junction bases left unmatched: 10. CDR3 length: 18 residues. CDR3 protein: CASSLGREGWEHTDTQYF. The CDR3 DNA sequence: TGTGCCAGCAGCTTGGGGCGGGAGGGCTGGGAGCACACAGATACGCAGTATTTT.

The rearrangement links TRBV5-1 to TRBJ1-2, with TRBD1 as a possible D gene (6 bases). Deletions cut 1 base from V and 5 bases from J, with 15 bases between. This CDR3 contains 15 residues. Germline V gene sequence: CDR1 SGHRS, CDR2 YFSETQ. The CDR3 spells CASSLPGQLGYGYTF. CDR3 coding DNA: TGCGCCAGCAGCTTGCCGGGACAACTGGGGTATGGCTACACCTTC.

Here the CDR3 reads CASSLSWQGLNTEAFF. The CDR3 nucleotides are TGTGCCAGCAGTTTATCGTGGCAGGGGCTGAACACTGAAGCTTTCTTT. The rearrangement uses TRBV27 and TRBJ1-1; D perhaps matches TRBD1 (6 bases). Germline values: CDR1 MNHEY, CDR2 SMNVEV (reference sequence). Trimming removed 0 bases from V and 0 bases from J, with 11 bases in between. The length of the CDR3 is 16 residues.

The V gene is TRBV7-9, the J gene TRBJ1-1; no firm D call. The CDR3 loop spans 14 amino acids. V shed 2 bases and J shed 3 bases, with 10 bases lying between them. Germline-derived CDR1 and CDR2 are SEHNR and FQNEAQ (reference sequence). The CDR3 here is CASSLKERDTEAFF. CDR3 bases: TGTGCCAGCAGCTTAAAAGAACGCGACACTGAAGCTTTCTTT.

J is TRBJ2-2 and V is TRBV7-9; TRBD1 is a possible D gene (5 bases). Germline V CDR1 and CDR2: SEHNR, FQNEAQ (reference sequence). The CDR3 has 17 amino acids. V was clipped by 2 bases and J by 6 bases, with 19 bases between them. The CDR3 region has the DNA TGTGCCAGCAGCTTACACTGGCAGGGTAAAATCGCCGGGGAGCTGTTTTTT. Translation: CASSLHWQGKIAGELFF.

The V call is TRBV5-1, the J call TRBJ1-1; TRBD1 agrees at 11 bases. Germline assignment: CDR1 SGHRS and CDR2 YFSETQ. J gave up 3 bases and V 4 bases, and 8 bases lay outside the gene matches. The CDR3 is made up of 16 amino acids. The CDR3 reads CASSHGQGAGYTEAFF. The CDR3 DNA is TGCGCCAGCAGCCACGGACAGGGGGCGGGATACACTGAAGCTTTCTTT. The complete variable domain, with remaining parts taken from reference TRBV5-1 and TRBJ1-1, reads KAGVTQTPRYLIKTRGQQVTLSCSPISGHRSVSWYQQTPGQGLQFLFEYFSETQRNKGNFPGRFSGRQFSNSRSEMNVSTLELGDSALYLCASSHGQGAGYTEAFFGQGTRLTVV.

The rearrangement links TRBV7-8 to TRBJ2-3, with 12 bases that match TRBD2. CDR3 size: 16 residues. Germline V gene data show CDR1 as SGHVS and CDR2 as FQNEAQ. V shed 6 bases and J 4 bases; nucleotides not matched to a gene: 8. The CDR3 reads CASSPSSGRAADTQYF. Here the CDR3 DNA reads TGTGCCAGCAGTCCCTCTAGCGGGAGGGCGGCAGATACGCAGTATTTT.

This chain connects TRBV5-4 to TRBJ2-5; D gene ambiguous. The V end lost 0 bases, the J end lost 4 bases, and 7 bases lay between the germline ends. CDR1 SGHNT and CDR2 YYREEE come from the germline V gene (reference sequence). The CDR3 sequence is 13 residues long. CDR3 sequence reads: CASSLAPPETQYF. The DNA of the CDR3 is TGTGCCAGCAGCTTGGCTCCCCCAGAGACCCAGTACTTC. Based on the CDR3 plus reference TRBV5-4 and TRBJ2-5, the full variable domain is ETGVTQSPTHLIKTRGQQVTLRCSSQSGHNTVSWYQQALGQGPQFIFQYYREEENGRGNFPPRFSGLQFPNYSSELNVNALELDDSALYLCASSLAPPETQYFGPGTRLLVL.

V gene TRBV6-1 combines with J gene TRBJ1-2; D not resolved. CDR3 length: 16 amino acids. Germline CDR1 reads MNHNS; CDR2 reads SASEGT. V was cut by 2 bases and J by 3 bases, with 16 bases left in between. For the CDR3, the DNA is TGTGCCAGCAGTGAAATACTCGCCAACCTCTACTATGGCTACACCTTC. Protein: CASSEILANLYYGYTF.

This clone came up once. CDR3 sequence reads: CASSPGTNYEQYF. CDR3 nucleotide sequence: TGTGCCAGCAGCCCCGGGACAAACTACGAGCAGTACTTC. This chain uses TRBV2 with TRBJ2-7, with a tentative D call TRBD1 (6 bases). V lost 6 bases to trimming and J lost 3 bases, with 12 bases between them. CDR1 and CDR2 (germline): SNHLY, FYNNEI. The CDR3 runs 13 residues.

This clone has a single count. The rearrangement links TRBV7-9 to TRBJ2-1; TRBD1 matches 8 bases. V gave up 5 bases and J gave up 6 bases; unmatched junction bases: 12. The CDR3 totals 16 residues. The germline V gene encodes CDR1 SEHNR and CDR2 FQNEAQ (reference sequence). CDR3 sequence reads: CASSQPPGTGFNEQFF. The CDR3 DNA is TGTGCCAGCAGCCAACCACCCGGGACAGGATTCAATGAGCAGTTCTTC. The variable domain in full, with the rest retrieved from reference TRBV7-9 and TRBJ2-1, is DTGVSQNPRHKITKRGQNVTFRCDPISEHNRLYWYRQTLGQGPEFLTYFQNEAQLEKSRLLSDRFSAERPKGSFSTLEIQRTEQGDSAMYLCASSQPPGTGFNEQFFGPGTRLTVL.

This chain connects TRBV2 to TRBJ1-4, with a tentative D call TRBD1 (5 bases). CDR1 and CDR2 from the germline V gene are SNHLY and FYNNEI. Trimming removed 6 bases from V and 4 bases from J, with 15 bases in between. The CDR3 has 15 residues. The CDR3, as DNA: TGTGCCAGCAGGTGGGCAGGGCCGTTTAATGAAAAACTGTTTTTT. Encoded protein: CASRWAGPFNEKLFF.

This chain links TRBV7-9 with TRBJ2-1, with a tentative D call TRBD1 (5 bases). CDR3 length equals 13 residues. V lost 2 bases to trimming and J lost 3 bases, with 5 bases between them. The V gene's germline CDR1 is SEHNR and CDR2 FQNEAQ (reference sequence). The CDR3 region has the DNA TGTGCCAGCAGCTTAAGGGGCTACAATGAGCAGTTCTTC. It yields the protein CASSLRGYNEQFF.

The CDR3 spells CASSTYQGANEKLFF. For the CDR3, the DNA is TGTGCCAGCAGTACGTATCAGGGGGCTAATGAAAAACTGTTTTTT. The chain joins TRBV27 to TRBJ1-4; 7 nucleotides align to TRBD1. Germline V gene sequence: CDR1 MNHEY, CDR2 SMNVEV (reference sequence). Trimming took 5 bases from V and 3 from J; bases not matched to a gene: 6. The CDR3 spans 15 residues.

V and J are TRBV6-1 and TRBJ2-2; TRBD1 is a possible D gene (6 bases). This CDR3 has 13 residues. Trimming left V 6 bases short and J 9 bases short, with 14 bases between. Per the germline V gene, CDR1 is MNHNS and CDR2 is SASEGT. The DNA for the CDR3 is TGTGCCAGCAGATTAGGGGGATTCAGGGAGCTGTTTTTT. Translation: CASRLGGFRELFF.

The chain recombines TRBV7-9 with TRBJ1-2, with a possible D match to TRBD1 (6 bases). Germline V gene data show CDR1 as SEHNR and CDR2 as FQNEAQ (reference sequence). This CDR3 comprises 12 residues. V was clipped by 7 bases and J by 12 bases, with 18 bases between them. CDR3 nucleotides: TGTGCCAGCAACCTTAACCCACAGGGTGACACCTTC. Translated, it gives CASNLNPQGDTF.

The chain is built from TRBV6-4 and TRBJ2-1; 13 nucleotides align to TRBD2. Germline V lookup: CDR1 MRHNA, CDR2 SNTAGT. The CDR3 is 15 residues long. Trimming at V came to 6 bases and at J to 8 bases, leaving 7 bases not matched to a gene. CDR3 nucleotides: TGTGCCAGCAGCCCACTAGCGGGGGGGTTTGATGAGCAGTTCTTC. It is translated as CASSPLAGGFDEQFF.

The chain uses TRBV5-1 and TRBJ2-2; 7 bases are a match to TRBD1. There are 15 residues in the CDR3. CDR1 and CDR2 (germline): SGHRS, YFSETQ. The V segment lost 0 bases and the J segment 6 bases; nucleotides outside the gene matches: 5. DNA for the CDR3: TGCGCCAGCAGCTTGGGGACAGGTACCCCCGGGGAGCTGTTTTTT. Translation: CASSLGTGTPGELFF.

The genes are TRBV18 and TRBJ2-3, with D unclear. Trimming cost V 6 bases and J 2 bases, with 15 bases left between them. The germline CDR1 and CDR2 sequences are KGHSH and LQKENI. CDR3 length: 15 residues. CDR3 sequence: CASSSGVIFTDTQYF. As DNA, the CDR3 is TGTGCCAGCTCCTCAGGTGTGATTTTCACAGATACGCAGTATTTT.

This clone came up a few times. This chain connects TRBV27 to TRBJ1-6; TRBD1 aligns across 7 bases. The V gene's germline CDR1 is MNHEY and CDR2 SMNVEV (reference sequence). CDR3 length: 15 residues. The trim removed 6 bases at V and 6 bases at J, leaving 8 bases unmatched. Here the CDR3 DNA reads TGTGCCAGCAGGTGGCAGAGGGGGCTTAATTCACCCCTCCACTTT. Amino acids: CASRWQRGLNSPLHF.

The genes are TRBV6-1 and TRBJ2-2; 9 bases fit TRBD1. The CDR3 loop spans 14 amino acids. The junction had 5 bases not matched to a gene; V was cut back by 8 bases and J by 4 bases. CDR1 is MNHNS, CDR2 SASEGT, per germline. The CDR3 is CASLDRGATGELFF. CDR3 in DNA: TGTGCCAGCTTGGACAGGGGCGCCACCGGGGAGCTGTTTTTT.

This chain connects TRBV7-3 to TRBJ2-1; 7 bases agree with TRBD2. The V gene end was trimmed by 5 bases and the J gene end by 0 bases; junction bases not matched to a gene: 7. CDR3 length: 16 amino acids. CDR1 is SGHTA, CDR2 FQGTGA, per germline. CDR3 residues: CASSPGEGGSYNEQFF. CDR3 bases: TGTGCCAGCAGCCCGGGGGAGGGCGGCTCCTACAATGAGCAGTTCTTC.

The V and J genes are TRBV4-1 and TRBJ2-7, with D maybe TRBD1 (6 bases). CDR1 and CDR2 from the germline V gene are MGHRA and YSYEKL. The CDR3 spans 16 residues. Trimming cost V 1 base and J 3 bases, with 16 bases left between them. The DNA for the CDR3 is TGCGCCAGCAGCCAAGCGGGGACACATTTCTTCTACGAGCAGTACTTC. This sequence encodes CASSQAGTHFFYEQYF.

CDR3 amino acids: CASRSSGRDTTYEQYF. The CDR3 DNA reads as TGCGCCAGCCGCTCCAGCGGCCGGGACACGACGTACGAGCAGTACTTC. The chain has TRBV5-1 and TRBJ2-7; a possible D gene is TRBD1 (6 bases). CDR3 size: 16 residues. The germline CDR1 and CDR2 sequences are SGHRS and YFSETQ. Trimming cost V 7 bases and J 4 bases, with 24 bases left between them.

This clone was seen more than once but under ten times. This rearrangement joins TRBV28 to TRBJ2-3, with 8 bases matching TRBD2. Unmatched junction bases numbered 4, after V lost 3 bases and J lost 2 bases. This CDR3 comprises 15 residues. Germline CDR1 is MDHEN and CDR2 is SYDVKM. The DNA for the CDR3 is TGTGCCAGCAGTTTGGGACTAGTGTTCACAGATACGCAGTATTTT. Protein product: CASSLGLVFTDTQYF.

Of note for this clone: An end of the junction does not agree with germline; a read error may underlie this. The chain couples TRBV7-8 to TRBJ2-5; possible D gene TRBD2, 6 bases. CDR1 and CDR2 (germline): SGHVS, FQNEAQ. CDR3 length: 19 residues. CDR3 sequence: CASSLARWPTRREQETQYF. CDR3 sequence (DNA): TGTGCCAGCAGCCTAGCTCGGTGGCCGACTCGACGGGAGCAAGAGACCCAGTACTTC.